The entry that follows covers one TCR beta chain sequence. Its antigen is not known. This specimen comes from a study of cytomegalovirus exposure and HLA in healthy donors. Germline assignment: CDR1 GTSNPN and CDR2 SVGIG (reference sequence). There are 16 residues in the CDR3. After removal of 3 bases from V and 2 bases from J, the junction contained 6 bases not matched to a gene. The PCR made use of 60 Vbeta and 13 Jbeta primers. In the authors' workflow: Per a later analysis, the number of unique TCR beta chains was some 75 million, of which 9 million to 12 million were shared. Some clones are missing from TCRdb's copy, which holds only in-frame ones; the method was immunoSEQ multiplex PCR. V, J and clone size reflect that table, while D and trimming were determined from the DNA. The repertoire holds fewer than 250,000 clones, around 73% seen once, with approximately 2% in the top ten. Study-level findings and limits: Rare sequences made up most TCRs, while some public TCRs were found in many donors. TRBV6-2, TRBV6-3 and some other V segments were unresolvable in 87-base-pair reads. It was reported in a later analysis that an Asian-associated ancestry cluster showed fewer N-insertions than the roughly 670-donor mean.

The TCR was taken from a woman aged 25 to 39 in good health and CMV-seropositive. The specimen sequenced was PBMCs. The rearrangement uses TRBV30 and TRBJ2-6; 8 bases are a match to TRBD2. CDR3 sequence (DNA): TGTGCCTGGAGAGAGGGCGGGAGGCCTGGGGCCAACGTCCTGACTTTC. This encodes CAWREGGRPGANVLTF. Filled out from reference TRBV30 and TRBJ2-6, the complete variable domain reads SQTIHQWPATLVQPVGSPLSLECTVEGTSNPNLYWYRQAAGRGLQLLFYSVGIGQISSEVPQNLSASRPQDRQFILSSKKLLLSDSGFYLCAWREGGRPGANVLTFGAGSRLTVL.